The entry below gives a single TCR beta chain sequence along with its context. No antigen is known for it. No much larger clonotype is one base removed from it; base qualities were not supplied. The trial excluded patients who had a history of autoimmune disease or were on systemic immunosuppression. Peripheral blood for TCR sequencing was collected from all dose cohorts at baseline, on cycle 4 day 1, and on cycle 7 day 1. The samples were taken from a phase I, first-in-human, multicenter, open-label dose-escalation trial of ivuxolimab. Adults with locally advanced or metastatic melanoma, renal cell, hepatocellular, or head and neck squamous cell carcinoma were enrolled in the trial. Before TCR sequencing, CD4+ and CD8+ T cells were separately sorted from peripheral blood. Trimming accounts for 2 bases at V and 4 bases at J, while the number of junction bases matched to no gene is 8. The germline V gene yields SGHTS for CDR1 and YDEGEE for CDR2. Including cysteine and phenylalanine, the CDR3 has 16 amino acids. Only the CDR3 DNA is retained, 48 bases long and in frame from the first base.

This specimen comes from a study of OX40 agonist ivuxolimab in advanced cancers. Concerning the study at large: Ivuxolimab was a fully human IgG2 agonistic monoclonal antibody targeting the costimulatory receptor OX40 (CD134). Intravenous ivuxolimab was administered to patients every 2 weeks at six dose levels: 0.01, 0.1, 0.3, 1.5, 3 and 10 mg/kg. Of the approximately 54 dose-escalation patients, hepatocellular carcinoma was present in approximately 20, melanoma in roughly 15, renal cell carcinoma in 9 and head and neck cancer in 9. The dose-escalation cohort was over 70% male with a mean age of approximately 59 years, ranging from 23 to 79. Prior anti-PD-1, anti-PD-L1 or anti-CTLA-4 therapy was permitted, and checkpoint inhibitors had been received by about 44% of dose-escalation patients. Partial responses were achieved by three dose-escalation patients, of whom one had hepatocellular carcinoma and two had cutaneous melanoma. The point of sequencing TCRbeta in the periphery was to test whether ivuxolimab changed TCR sequence diversity and drove clonal T-cell expansion. The paper covers the monotherapy dose-escalation part of the phase I ivuxolimab trial, which included N ≈ 57 patients.

The paper as a whole reports these results and caveats: Partial responders in the 0.1-3.0 mg/kg groups had among the lowest normalized peripheral clonal expansion, especially among CD8+ T cells. Low levels of normalized T-cell clonal expansion were also seen in some nonresponding patients. At doses from 0.1 to 3.0 mg/kg, clonal expansion was seen in both CD4+ and CD8+ blood T cells between baseline and week 6. After ivuxolimab, expanded clones were on average more numerous among CD8+ T cells than among CD4+ T cells. Which antigens the clonally expanded peripheral T cells were specific for was not determined.

Genomic DNA was extracted from sorted cells for sequencing of the TCRbeta CDR3 region. The immunoSEQ Assay was used to sequence the TCRbeta CDR3 regions. The table was pulled from immuneACCESS by TCRdb, which kept in-frame rearrangements only. Such tables lose some clones; where checked, under half of the loss comes from unresolved V genes, and the rest has no known cause. The sample yields under 35,000 clones; more than 75% were counted once. The ten largest account for about 20% of the sample. This TCR derives from an adult with an advanced solid tumor such as melanoma, head and neck, liver or kidney cancer. The starting material was CD4+ or CD8+ T cells sorted from blood, obtained in a trial of the OX40 agonist ivuxolimab. The chain joins TRBV5-8 to TRBJ1-4; 7 of the junction bases match TRBD1. The CDR3 region reads CASSFEGARGNEKLFF. The DNA sequence is given as TGTGCCAGCAGCTTTGAGGGGGCGAGGGGTAATGAAAAACTGTTTTTT. The CDR3 plus the reference TRBV5-8 and TRBJ1-4 genes for the other parts give the full variable domain: EAGVTQSPTHLIKTRGQQATLRCSPISGHTSVYWYQQALGLGLQFLLWYDEGEERNRGNFPPRFSGRQFPNYSSELNVNALELEDSALYLCASSFEGARGNEKLFFGSGTQLSVL.